The rows below give T cell receptor beta chains drawn from one sample of a study of T cell responses to AZD1222 COVID-19 vaccine. TCRdb's copy holds only in-frame clones and misses some; the assay was immunoSEQ multiplex PCR. The table lists approximately 150,000 clones, roughly nine tenths of them singletons. The material was peripheral blood, obtained 28 days after the second AZD1222 dose. All receptors derive from an adult who received the AZD1222 COVID-19 vaccine. Each CDR3 is given with its conserved first and last residue. The D gene is left open where the match is weak. For some rows the clone size is stated as once, few or many, or as a class when expanded; others skip it.

>.|TRBV27|TRBJ2-3|.
CASSLGLALDTQYF
TGTGCCAGCAGTTTGGGGCTAGCGTTAGATACGCAGTATTTT
>.|TRBV29-1|TRBJ2-7|.
CSVVTQGGLYEQYF
TGCAGCGTTGTGACCCAGGGGGGCCTGTACGAGCAGTACTTC
>TRBD1|TRBV7-9|TRBJ2-1|.
CASSPRSTGGNEQFF
TGTGCCAGCAGCCCCCGGAGTACAGGGGGGAATGAGCAGTTCTTC
>TRBD2|TRBV3-1/TRBV3-2|TRBJ2-7|.
CASSQVGGLEQYF
TGTGCCAGCAGCCAAGTGGGGGGACTAGAACAGTACTTC
>.|TRBV7-9|TRBJ2-7|.
CASSLTSGAYEQYF
TGTGCCAGCAGCTTAACTTCCGGGGCCTACGAGCAGTACTTC
>.|TRBV18|TRBJ1-3|.
CASSPRDIGNTIYF
TGTGCCAGCTCACCACGGGACATTGGAAACACCATATATTTT
>TRBD1|TRBV9|TRBJ2-1|.
CASSVEPRTGRSNEQFF
TGTGCCAGCAGCGTAGAACCCAGGACAGGGAGGAGCAATGAGCAGTTCTTC
>TRBD1|TRBV11-2|TRBJ1-4|.
CASSLDRVGEKLFF
TGTGCCAGCAGCTTGGACAGGGTCGGAGAAAAACTGTTTTTT
>TRBD1|TRBV4-1|TRBJ1-2|.
CASSQASAGAGGDGYTF
TGCGCCAGCAGCCAAGCTTCGGCAGGGGCAGGGGGAGATGGCTACACCTTC
>.|TRBV19|TRBJ2-5|.
CASSVDMGETQYF
TGTGCCAGTAGTGTAGACATGGGAGAGACCCAGTACTTC
>.|TRBV3-1/TRBV3-2|TRBJ2-7|once
CASGSTSGAYEQYF
TGTGCCAGCGGATCGACTAGTGGGGCCTACGAGCAGTACTTC
>TRBD1|TRBV7-2|TRBJ1-6|.
CASSLGGGPYNSPLHF
TGTGCCAGCAGCTTAGGAGGGGGCCCCTATAATTCACCCCTCCACTTT
>.|TRBV7-2|TRBJ1-1|.
CASNPDGLNTEAFF
TGTGCCAGCAACCCCGACGGACTGAACACTGAAGCTTTCTTT
>TRBD2|TRBV2|TRBJ2-1|.
CASSVSGGASEQFF
TGTGCCAGCAGTGTAAGCGGGGGGGCTTCGGAGCAGTTCTTC
>.|TRBV30|TRBJ2-2|.
CAWSRAVLNTGELFF
TGTGCCTGGAGTAGAGCGGTCCTAAACACCGGGGAGCTGTTTTTT
>.|TRBV29-1|TRBJ2-1|.
CSVRPSEQFF
TGCAGCGTTCGCCCGTCCGAGCAGTTCTTC
>.|TRBV4-1|TRBJ2-7|.
CASSQDRGLEQYF
TGCGCCAGCAGCCAAGATCGGGGGCTCGAGCAGTACTTC
>TRBD1|TRBV6-2/TRBV6-3|TRBJ2-2|.
CASSNLGTGKSTGELFF
TGTGCCAGCAGCAACCTCGGGACAGGAAAATCCACCGGGGAGCTGTTTTTT
>.|TRBV5-8|TRBJ1-2|few
CASSIDSPGNGYTF
TGTGCCAGCAGCATAGACAGCCCGGGGAATGGCTACACCTTC
>.|TRBV2|TRBJ2-2|.
CASVGQTNTGELFF
TGTGCCAGCGTGGGACAAACGAACACCGGGGAGCTGTTTTTT
>.|TRBV5-5|TRBJ1-5|.
CASSLVLAGDSNQPQHF
TGTGCCAGCAGCTTGGTTTTGGCCGGGGATAGCAATCAGCCCCAGCATTTT
>TRBD1|TRBV27|TRBJ1-4|.
CASRSLQGAPF
TGTGCCAGCAGGTCCCTTCAGGGGGCCCCTTTT
>.|TRBV5-1|TRBJ1-5|.
CASSLRGNQPQHF
TGCGCCAGCAGCTTGCGAGGGAATCAGCCCCAGCATTTT
>.|TRBV7-3|TRBJ2-1|.
CASSLGGLNNEQFF
TGTGCCAGCAGCTTAGGGGGTCTGAACAATGAGCAGTTCTTC
>.|TRBV5-6|TRBJ1-1|.
CASSSAGFLNTEAFF
TGTGCCAGCAGCTCCGCCGGGTTTCTGAACACTGAAGCTTTCTTT